The 26 T cell receptor beta chains listed next were all sequenced from one sample in a study of cytomegalovirus exposure and HLA in healthy donors. 60 Vbeta and 13 Jbeta primers were used in PCR. The repertoire was sequenced with immunoSEQ multiplex PCR; TCRdb's copy has only in-frame clones and lacks some. The top ten clones hold around 6.6% of a sample with about 160,000 clones, less than 90% of them seen once. Material: PBMCs. Receptor source: a male donor in good health and CMV-seropositive.

The chain is built from TRBV6-1 and TRBJ1-2; the D gene is possibly TRBD1 (5 bases). V was shortened by 2 bases and J by 4 bases, with 8 bases between the two germline ends. CDR1 is MNHNS and CDR2 is SASEGT in the germline V gene. The CDR3 spans 13 residues. CDR3 DNA sequence: TGTGCCAGCAGTGAAAGACAGTTCTATGGCTACACCTTC. This translates into CASSERQFYGYTF.

The genes are TRBV9 and TRBJ2-2; 8 bases align to TRBD1. CDR1 is SGDLS and CDR2 is YYNGEE in the germline V gene. CDR3 size: 16 residues. With 3 bases clipped from V and 0 bases from J, the junction kept 4 bases outside the gene matches. CDR3 region: CASSAAGGPNTGELFF. The CDR3 region has the DNA TGTGCCAGCAGCGCTGCAGGGGGCCCGAACACCGGGGAGCTGTTTTTT.

The chain joins TRBV10-3 to TRBJ2-1, with D possibly matching TRBD1 (5 bases). The CDR3 covers 13 residues. CDR1 ENHRY and CDR2 SYGVKD come from the germline V gene. V was pared by 3 bases and J by 7 bases, with 10 bases between. CDR3 in amino acids: CAISDTGWNEQFF. Written as DNA, the CDR3 is TGTGCCATCAGTGATACAGGCTGGAATGAGCAGTTCTTC.

CDR3 region: CASSYSWAQSGETQYF. The CDR3 bases are TGTGCCAGCAGTTACTCTTGGGCTCAGAGCGGGGAGACCCAGTACTTC. V usage is TRBV6-5 and J usage is TRBJ2-5; tentatively, D is TRBD2 (6 bases). The V and J ends lost 0 bases and 5 bases respectively, with 16 bases between them. The CDR3 is 16 residues long. From germline, CDR1 is MNHEY and CDR2 SVGAGI.

The chain is built from TRBV11-2 and TRBJ2-3; 10 nucleotides align to TRBD2. Per the germline V gene, CDR1 is SGHAT and CDR2 is FQNNGV. CDR3 length equals 16 residues. The V gene end was trimmed by 5 bases and the J gene end by 7 bases; junction bases not matched to a gene: 12. CDR3 loop: CASSHHSSGSPNTQYF. The CDR3 nucleotides read TGTGCCAGCAGCCATCACTCTAGCGGGAGTCCGAATACGCAGTATTTT.

This clone was seen a handful of times. The V call is TRBV6-5, the J call TRBJ2-7, with a possible D match to TRBD2 (7 bases). CDR1 MNHEY and CDR2 SVGAGI come from the germline V gene. The germline V and J ends were trimmed by 10 bases and 7 bases, with 17 bases remaining between them. This CDR3 has 12 residues. The CDR3 protein is CAIGGSTGEQYF. DNA of the CDR3: TGTGCCATCGGCGGGAGCACAGGGGAGCAGTACTTC.

Notes on this clone: The junction departs from the called germline gene at one end, perhaps through a read error. The V gene is TRBV7-9, the J gene TRBJ1-2; 12 positions agree with TRBD1. Looked up from germline, CDR1 is SEHNR and CDR2 is FQNEAQ (reference sequence). This CDR3 contains 18 residues. The CDR3 here is CSSSLALSLGQGAQGYTF. Written as DNA, the CDR3 is TGTTCCAGCAGCTTAGCCCTTTCATTGGGACAGGGGGCGCAGGGCTACACCTTC.

The chain couples TRBV4-2 to TRBJ2-1, with 11 bases identical to TRBD2. The CDR3 covers 16 residues. Germline V CDR1 and CDR2: LGHNA, YNFKEQ. The J segment lost 7 bases and the V segment lost 3 bases, leaving 8 bases of the junction unmatched. CDR3: CASSHILAGERNEQFF. In DNA form, the CDR3 reads TGTGCCAGCAGCCACATACTAGCGGGAGAGAGAAATGAGCAGTTCTTC.

This chain connects TRBV4-1 to TRBJ2-1, with 10 bases fitting TRBD1. CDR1 is MGHRA and CDR2 is YSYEKL in the germline V gene. The CDR3 sequence is 15 residues long. V dropped 4 bases and J dropped 3; count of bases not matched to a gene: 3. Here the CDR3 DNA reads TGCGCCAGCAGCCCGGGACAGGGGATCTACAATGAGCAGTTCTTC. Its protein is CASSPGQGIYNEQFF.

This clone has more than one count but fewer than ten. The chain joins TRBV11-3 to TRBJ2-1; tentatively, D is TRBD2 (5 bases). The CDR3 consists of 12 residues. V was pared by 6 bases and J by 8 bases, with 11 bases between. Looked up from germline, CDR1 is SGHNT and CDR2 is YENEEA. The CDR3 bases are TGTGCCAGCAGACTAGGCCAGCATGAGCAGTTCTTC. It translates to CASRLGQHEQFF.

CDR3 amino acids: CASSILGGTAEYGYTF. As DNA, the CDR3 is TGTGCCAGCAGTATCTTGGGAGGGACGGCGGAATATGGCTACACCTTC. The chain links TRBV7-9 to TRBJ1-2; a weak D match, TRBD1 (5 bases). The CDR3 has 16 amino acids. The germline V and J ends were trimmed by 6 bases and 5 bases, with 22 bases remaining between them. Per germline, CDR1 SEHNR and CDR2 FQNEAQ (reference sequence).

V is TRBV28 and J is TRBJ2-7, with TRBD1 identical over 7 bases. The CDR3 runs 14 residues. Germline values: CDR1 MDHEN, CDR2 SYDVKM. The ends lost 3 bases at V and 4 bases at J; junction bases unmatched: 6. The CDR3 here is CASSFDRVPYEQYF. CDR3 in DNA: TGTGCCAGCAGTTTCGACAGGGTACCTTACGAGCAGTACTTC.

This chain connects TRBV30 to TRBJ2-1, with 9 bases aligning to TRBD2. Trimming cost V 3 bases and J 2 bases; bases outside gene matches: 14. The CDR3 runs 18 residues. CDR1 and CDR2 (germline): GTSNPN, SVGIG (reference sequence). The DNA of the CDR3 is TGTGCCTGGAGCCCCGCGGGGGGGGCCATGGGCACCTACAATGAGCAGTTCTTC. Translating it yields CAWSPAGGAMGTYNEQFF. The complete variable domain, with remaining parts taken from reference TRBV30 and TRBJ2-1, reads SQTIHQWPATLVQPVGSPLSLECTVEGTSNPNLYWYRQAAGRGLQLLFYSVGIGQISSEVPQNLSASRPQDRQFILSSKKLLLSDSGFYLCAWSPAGGAMGTYNEQFFGPGTRLTVL.

The chain is built from TRBV27 and TRBJ2-3, with 8 bases lining up with TRBD1. The V segment lost 6 bases and the J segment 1 base; nucleotides outside the gene matches: 6. Per germline, CDR1 MNHEY and CDR2 SMNVEV (reference sequence). The CDR3 is 15 amino acids. The DNA of the CDR3 is TGTGCCAGCAGGGACAGGGTTTCGGGCACAGATACGCAGTATTTT. Translated: CASRDRVSGTDTQYF.

The chain is built from TRBV5-1 and TRBJ2-7; 10 bases map to TRBD1. Germline values: CDR1 SGHRS, CDR2 YFSETQ. The V and J ends lost 4 bases and 2 bases, in that order; junction bases with no gene match: 3. This CDR3 is 14 amino acids long. The CDR3 sequence is CASSRTGGTYEQYF. The CDR3 DNA sequence: TGCGCCAGCAGCCGGACAGGGGGGACCTACGAGCAGTACTTC.

This chain joins TRBV19 and TRBJ2-2, with TRBD2 matching over 10 bases. The CDR3 loop spans 16 amino acids. Germline V lookup: CDR1 LNHDA, CDR2 SQIVND (reference sequence). Trimming took 5 bases from V and 5 from J; bases not matched to a gene: 8. For the CDR3, the DNA is TGTGCCAGTAGTGGAGGGCTAGCGGGAGTTACCGGGGAGCTGTTTTTT. Translation gives CASSGGLAGVTGELFF.

This rearrangement joins TRBV5-1 to TRBJ2-2, with unresolved D. The CDR3 has 15 residues. Germline CDR1 SGHRS, CDR2 YFSETQ. Trimming took 0 bases from V and 3 from J, leaving 9 bases between them. The CDR3 region is CASSLEAVDTGELFF. Here the CDR3 DNA reads TGCGCCAGCAGCTTGGAGGCGGTAGACACCGGGGAGCTGTTTTTT. Filled out from reference TRBV5-1 and TRBJ2-2, the complete variable domain reads KAGVTQTPRYLIKTRGQQVTLSCSPISGHRSVSWYQQTPGQGLQFLFEYFSETQRNKGNFPGRFSGRQFSNSRSEMNVSTLELGDSALYLCASSLEAVDTGELFFGEGSRLTVL.

V gene TRBV29-1 combines with J gene TRBJ1-2; 9 nucleotides agree with TRBD1. The CDR3 runs to 14 residues. V trimming: 7 bases; J trimming: 1 base; junction bases outside the gene matches: 7. Germline CDR1 reads SQVTM; CDR2 reads ANQGSEA. This chain's CDR3 is CSDSGQGFNYGYTF. The CDR3 coding sequence is TGCAGCGACTCGGGACAGGGCTTTAACTATGGCTACACCTTC.

The J gene is TRBJ2-4, the V gene TRBV7-6; a possible D gene is TRBD2 (5 bases). The CDR3 has 11 residues. Germline V gives CDR1 SGHVS, CDR2 FNYEAQ. V was pared by 5 bases and J by 8 bases, with 7 bases between. The chain's CDR3 is CASSPGDIQYF. As DNA, the CDR3 is TGTGCCAGCAGCCCCGGGGACATTCAGTACTTC.

The chain recombines TRBV28 with TRBJ2-1; D is unclear. V was clipped by 11 bases and J by 2 bases, with 10 bases between them. Germline V CDR1 and CDR2: MDHEN, SYDVKM. CDR3 length equals 12 residues. CDR3 loop: CASGGAYNEQFF. The CDR3, as DNA: TGTGCCTCCGGCGGAGCCTACAATGAGCAGTTCTTC.

DNA for the CDR3: TGCGCCAGCAGCTTGGGGTCGGGAGGGGCCCGAGAGACCCAGTACTTC. Protein: CASSLGSGGARETQYF. This chain joins TRBV5-1 and TRBJ2-5; 8 nucleotides agree with TRBD2. Trimming removed 0 bases from V and 4 bases from J; junction bases left unmatched: 8. Per germline, CDR1 SGHRS and CDR2 YFSETQ. The CDR3 is made up of 16 amino acids.

J is TRBJ1-2 and V is TRBV23-1, with TRBD1 identical over 8 bases. TRBV23-1 is an ORF for which the function is uncertain. Trimming removed 5 bases from V and 7 bases from J; junction bases left unmatched: 15. The CDR3 is 16 amino acids. The CDR3 region is CASSFLPGGACFGYTF. As DNA, the CDR3 is TGCGCCAGCAGTTTTCTACCAGGGGGCGCATGTTTTGGCTACACCTTC.

The chain has TRBV7-2 and TRBJ2-5; D might be TRBD1 (5 bases). The J call may be mistaken, given a closer DNA end match to TRBJ2-7. Germline CDR1 and CDR2: SGHTA and FQGNSA. The CDR3 consists of 16 residues. The CDR3 loop is CASSSLAAGFGYEQYF. CDR3 coding DNA: TGTGCCAGCAGCTCATTGGCGGCAGGGTTCGGCTACGAGCAGTACTTC.

The J gene is TRBJ2-1, the V gene TRBV7-8; 7 positions agree with TRBD1. V was clipped by 5 bases and J by 0 bases; unmatched bases: 7. The CDR3 loop spans 16 amino acids. Germline CDR1 reads SGHVS; CDR2 reads FQNEAQ. CDR3 residues: CASSSIGQASYNEQFF. The CDR3 DNA is TGTGCCAGCAGCAGCATCGGACAGGCCTCCTACAATGAGCAGTTCTTC.

The CDR3 coding sequence is TGTGCCAGCAGTTCCCCCGGGACTAGCGGGAAGGCCGAGCAGTACTTC. Protein product: CASSSPGTSGKAEQYF. The V call is TRBV6-5, the J call TRBJ2-7; 13 bases agree with TRBD2. The V and J ends lost 4 bases and 6 bases, in that order; junction bases with no gene match: 9. Germline assignment: CDR1 MNHEY and CDR2 SVGAGI. The CDR3 is 16 residues long.

The genes are TRBV4-3 and TRBJ2-2; D ambiguous. With 0 bases removed from V and 7 bases from J, the gap between germline ends came to 12 bases. The CDR3 sequence is 15 residues long. Germline V gene lookup returns CDR1 LGHNA and CDR2 YSLEER. CDR3 sequence reads: CASSQDLMGRGELFF. In DNA form, the CDR3 reads TGCGCCAGCAGCCAAGATCTGATGGGCCGCGGGGAGCTGTTTTTT.